This passage covers 12 T cell receptor beta chains from one sample sequenced in a study of vaccination and CD4 T cells after COVID-19. These receptors' targets are unknown. Time point specified: late sampling 161 to 241 days after vaccination in three convalescent patients. Specified treatment: roughly ten-day PBMC culture with coronavirus spike peptide pools or control peptides (ViraFEST assay). The Oncomine TCR Beta short-read assay was applied to DNA of cultured CD4+ T cells. TCRdb redid the calling of the PCR reads with MiXCR, one entry per CDR3 protein. The sample shows approximately 23,000 distinct CDR3 sequences, roughly two fifths of them seen only once. The sequencing here drew on CD4+ T cells from blood, cultured in vitro, taken about 7 months after SARS-CoV-2 vaccination. These receptors were collected from a human donor who had recovered from COVID-19.

This rearrangement joins TRBV24-1 to TRBJ1-1; no clear D. V lost 5 bases to trimming and J lost 1 base, with 13 bases between them. CDR3 length: 15 residues. Germline CDR1 KGHDR, CDR2 SFDVKD. CDR3 sequence: CATSGAGAANTEAFF. CDR3 bases: TGTGCCACCAGTGGGGCCGGAGCAGCGAACACTGAAGCTTTCTTT.

The CDR3 DNA reads TGTGCCAGCAGCTCTAGCCGGGACAGGGTCGACGAGCAGTACTTC. Its translation: CASSSSRDRVDEQYF. V usage is TRBV7-2 and J usage is TRBJ2-7; 9 bases align to TRBD1. The germline gives CDR1 SGHTA, CDR2 FQGNSA. Losses at the gene ends were 4 bases for V and 5 bases for J; bases not matched to a gene: 9. CDR3 length: 15 amino acids.

This chain connects TRBV20-1 to TRBJ1-1; weak D call: TRBD1 (6 bases). Germline V CDR1 and CDR2: DFQATT, SNEGSKA (reference sequence). Trimming took 3 bases from V and 5 from J, leaving 16 bases between them. The CDR3 consists of 14 residues. CDR3 sequence: CSASDRLVGTEAFF. CDR3 sequence (DNA): TGCAGTGCTAGCGACAGGTTGGTCGGTACTGAAGCTTTCTTT.

V usage is TRBV12-3 or TRBV12-4 and J usage is TRBJ2-3; D call uncertain. Trimming stripped 5 bases from V and 3 bases from J, with 12 bases between. CDR3 size: 14 residues. This CDR3 reads CASSPLLGTDTQYF. In DNA form, the CDR3 reads TGTGCCAGCAGTCCCCTTCTGGGGACAGATACGCAGTATTTT.

A few counts support this clonotype. V and J are TRBV7-9 and TRBJ1-1; 10 nucleotides agree with TRBD1. The V gene end was trimmed by 0 bases and the J gene end by 5 bases; junction bases not matched to a gene: 3. Germline assignment: CDR1 SEHNR and CDR2 FQNEAQ (reference sequence). The CDR3 totals 15 residues. The CDR3 region has the DNA TGTGCCAGCAGCTTAGCGGACAGGGGGAGGACTGAAGCTTTCTTT. Residues: CASSLADRGRTEAFF.

With respect to this clonotype: Compared with germline, one end of the junction differs, possibly owing to a read error. The chain couples TRBV7-2 to TRBJ1-2; D not resolved. The CDR3 is 11 amino acids. Germline V CDR1 and CDR2: SGHTA, FQGNSA. The CDR3 DNA reads TGTGCCAGCAGCTCATATGTATGGCACAGCTTC. Amino acids: CASSSYVWHSF.

The chain joins TRBV6-5 to TRBJ2-7; 7 bases match TRBD2. The ends lost 4 bases at V and 0 bases at J; junction bases unmatched: 6. The CDR3 covers 15 residues. CDR1 and CDR2 (germline): MNHEY, SVGAGI. CDR3 in amino acids: CASSSLAISSYEQYF. The CDR3 DNA sequence: TGTGCCAGCAGTTCACTAGCGATAAGCTCCTACGAGCAGTACTTC.

With respect to this clonotype: This clone may be a read error of a much larger clone one base away. The genes are TRBV24-1 and TRBJ1-2, with D unresolved. Trimming removed 9 bases from V and 7 bases from J, with 20 bases in between. Germline V gene lookup returns CDR1 KGHDR and CDR2 SFDVKD. This CDR3 has 14 residues. The CDR3 protein is CATPQTSDHCGYTF. For the CDR3, the DNA is TGTGCCACCCCCCAGACTTCCGATCACTGTGGCTACACCTTC.

The chain employs TRBV20-1 and TRBJ2-3; D is unresolved. Germline CDR1 and CDR2: DFQATT and SNEGSKA (reference sequence). V lost 4 bases and J 4 bases, leaving 12 bases between the germline ends. CDR3 length equals 13 residues. CDR3 protein: CSAKPSHPDTQYF. The CDR3 region has the DNA TGCAGTGCTAAGCCCAGCCACCCAGATACGCAGTATTTT.

V and J are TRBV24-1 and TRBJ2-3, with D hard to call. V lost 10 bases to trimming and J lost 2 bases, with 12 bases between them. CDR1 is KGHDR and CDR2 is SFDVKD in the germline V gene. CDR3 length: 13 residues. The CDR3 DNA is TGTGCCACGGGCCCTGACTCCACAGATACGCAGTATTTT. It encodes CATGPDSTDTQYF.

The chain recombines TRBV27 with TRBJ1-2; D call uncertain. This CDR3 spans 13 amino acids. The germline gives CDR1 MNHEY, CDR2 SMNVEV (reference sequence). V was cut by 3 bases and J by 5 bases, with 10 bases left in between. CDR3 coding DNA: TGTGCCAGCAGTTTCCGATTGGGGTATGGCTACACCTTC. It is translated as CASSFRLGYGYTF.

This chain joins TRBV27 and TRBJ2-2; 8 nucleotides line up with TRBD1. Germline V gene sequence: CDR1 MNHEY, CDR2 SMNVEV (reference sequence). The CDR3 is 14 residues long. V trimming: 6 bases; J trimming: 3 bases; junction bases outside the gene matches: 3. Written as DNA, the CDR3 is TGTGCCAGCAGCCCGGACAGGGACACCGGGGAGCTGTTTTTT. Encoded protein: CASSPDRDTGELFF.